This T cell receptor beta chain was captured in a study of response to subunit inactivated influenza vaccine (dated by TCRdb to the late 2010s). Describing the broader study: Deep quantitative profiling of the T cell receptor repertoire was used in the study to follow responses to a trivalent subunit inactivated influenza vaccine. Points the paper makes about the study in general: It was suggested by the authors that each seasonal influenza vaccination may recruit only a limited number of new T cells.

Library method: RT-PCR. Data came from an Illumina HiSeq 2500. Through fastp at Q25 and MiXCR, TCRdb rebuilt clones from the public reads, retaining in-frame beta chains. Rows with one shared CDR3 protein collapse into an entry with the most common genes and DNA. This sample is represented by some 500,000 distinct CDR3 sequences; roughly 13% of them were singletons. Jointly, the top ten make up less than 15% of the sample. CDR1 and CDR2 are drawn from the germline V gene: SGHDN, FVKESK. The CDR3 covers 13 residues, taking in both the cysteine and the phenylalanine. The sequence is cut down to CDR3 DNA, 39 bases in frame from base 1. Trimming takes 3 bases from V and 6 bases from J, and the germline ends sit 9 bases apart. Ten or more counts support this clonotype. Its recognized antigen is unknown. Nothing much larger sits one base from this clone, and base qualities are not available. The time point label, read with the paper, signifies: more than 35 days after influenza vaccine administration.

This specimen was PBMCs from blood, taken roughly 6 weeks after vaccination. This chain joins TRBV14 to TRBJ2-1; the D segment cannot be called with confidence. This TCR was recovered from a middle-aged man who received an inactivated influenza vaccine. Donor details come from another sample of the same person, matched by shared clones. The CDR3 corresponds to CASSQAWLNEQFF. The base sequence is TGTGCCAGCAGCCAGGCCTGGCTCAATGAGCAGTTCTTC.